The 18 T cell receptor beta chains below come from one sample, sequenced in a study of beta chain features in type 1 diabetes. Study outcomes and limitations: All four CD4+ subsets from Type 1 diabetes patients carried moderately but significantly shorter TCRB CDR3s.

Antigen specificity for these receptors is unknown. Expressed TCRB transcripts were sequenced because the entire RNA isolate underwent reverse transcription. Generated by immunoSEQ multiplex PCR, the TCRdb table keeps only in-frame clones and is missing some. The sample records 680,000 or so clones, around 15% being singletons. Sequencing was performed on naive CD4+ T cells from blood. The receptors here all came from a man younger than 35 with type 1 diabetes.

The chain recombines TRBV7-2 with TRBJ2-1, with 8 bases that match TRBD2. V lost 5 bases, J lost 1 base, and 7 bases stayed unmatched. CDR1 is SGHTA and CDR2 is FQGNSA in the germline V gene. This CDR3 has 16 residues. For the CDR3, the DNA is TGTGCCAGCAGCATCCAAGCGGGGGTTTCCTACAATGAGCAGTTCTTC. Translating it yields CASSIQAGVSYNEQFF.

The chain joins TRBV30 to TRBJ2-2; D gene ambiguous. Germline V gives CDR1 GTSNPN, CDR2 SVGIG (reference sequence). V lost 3 bases and J 1 base, leaving 12 bases between the germline ends. This CDR3 has 15 amino acids. The CDR3 here is CAWRTSAGNTGELFF. The CDR3, as DNA: TGTGCCTGGAGAACCAGCGCTGGGAACACCGGGGAGCTGTTTTTT.

With regard to this clone: Other DNA sequences in this sample translate to the same CDR3. The rearrangement links TRBV2 to TRBJ2-5; D not certain. The V gene's germline CDR1 is SNHLY and CDR2 FYNNEI. With 4 bases removed from V and 5 bases from J, the gap between germline ends came to 5 bases. The CDR3 spans 11 residues. The CDR3 loop reads CASSGEETQYF. As DNA, the CDR3 is TGTGCCAGCAGTGGAGAGGAGACCCAGTACTTC.

Comments on this clone: Other DNA sequences from this sample encode an identical CDR3 as well. The chain couples TRBV18 to TRBJ1-6, with 8 nucleotides matching TRBD1. The CDR3 totals 15 residues. Germline CDR1 and CDR2: KGHSH and LQKENI. Trimming cost V 0 bases and J 5 bases; bases outside gene matches: 0. The CDR3 region has the DNA TGTGCCAGCTCACCACCACAGGGGGATAATTCACCCCTCCACTTT. Translation gives CASSPPQGDNSPLHF.

This clone was picked up a small number of times. The chain uses TRBV28 and TRBJ2-6, with TRBD1 matching 8 bases. With V trimmed by 5 bases and J by 0 bases, 9 bases remained unmatched. Germline V lookup: CDR1 MDHEN, CDR2 SYDVKM. This CDR3 comprises 18 residues. CDR3 region: CASSTHPGGRSGANVLTF. The CDR3 nucleotides read TGTGCCAGCAGTACCCACCCAGGGGGCCGCTCTGGGGCCAACGTCCTGACTTTC. Looking up the rest from reference TRBV28 and TRBJ2-6 gives the full variable domain: DVKVTQSSRYLVKRTGEKVFLECVQDMDHENMFWYRQDPGLGLRLIYFSYDVKMKEKGDIPEGYSVSREKKERFSLILESASTNQTSMYLCASSTHPGGRSGANVLTFGAGSRLTVL.

The chain combines TRBV6-5 with TRBJ1-1; 7 bases match TRBD1. The V gene's germline CDR1 is MNHEY and CDR2 SVGAGI. CDR3 length: 13 amino acids. V shed 5 bases, J shed 3 bases, and the junction held 3 bases outside the gene matches. CDR3 bases: TGTGCCAGCAGTGGGACAGTGGACACTGAAGCTTTCTTT. Encoded protein: CASSGTVDTEAFF.

This clone has a handful of counts. V and J are TRBV5-6 and TRBJ2-1, with TRBD2 matching over 7 bases. V gave up 3 bases and J gave up 8 bases; unmatched junction bases: 8. The CDR3 covers 14 residues. Germline V gene lookup returns CDR1 SGHDT and CDR2 YYEEEE. The CDR3 loop is CASSSGLSRDEQFF. As DNA, the CDR3 is TGTGCCAGCAGCTCGGGACTAAGTAGAGATGAGCAGTTCTTC.

This chain joins TRBV9 and TRBJ1-6; perhaps TRBD1 as D (5 bases). V lost 0 bases to trimming and J lost 9 bases, with 10 bases between them. This CDR3 region has 14 residues. Germline V gives CDR1 SGDLS, CDR2 YYNGEE. The CDR3 sequence is CASSVDRTSSPLHF. Here the CDR3 DNA reads TGTGCCAGCAGCGTAGACAGGACCTCTTCACCCCTCCACTTT.

CDR3 bases: TGTGCCTGGACCGGACAGGGGTCTAACTATGGCTACACCTTC. Translated, it gives CAWTGQGSNYGYTF. The J gene is TRBJ1-2, the V gene TRBV30, with 9 bases fitting TRBD1. CDR1 is GTSNPN, CDR2 SVGIG, per germline (reference sequence). CDR3 length: 14 amino acids. The trim removed 4 bases at V and 0 bases at J, leaving 3 bases unmatched.

This clone was seen more than once but under ten times. The V call is TRBV2, the J call TRBJ2-5, with 10 bases that match TRBD1. V was pared by 11 bases and J by 5 bases, with 8 bases of the junction left unmatched. The CDR3 runs to 13 residues. CDR1 SNHLY and CDR2 FYNNEI come from the germline V gene. Written as DNA, the CDR3 is TGTGCCGGCAAGACAGGGGGCGGGGAGACCCAGTACTTC. It yields the protein CAGKTGGGETQYF.

V and J are TRBV21-1 and TRBJ2-1. TRBV21-1 is an annotated pseudogene. The CDR3 extends over 10 amino acids. CDR3 in amino acids: CASRWGEQFF. The CDR3 DNA reads as TGTGCCAGCCGCTGGGGTGAGCAGTTCTTC.

The V and J genes are TRBV19 and TRBJ1-1; 9 bases fit TRBD1. V shed 10 bases, J shed 0 bases, and the junction held 15 bases outside the gene matches. Germline values: CDR1 LNHDA, CDR2 SQIVND (reference sequence). This CDR3 is built from 17 residues. The CDR3 DNA reads TGTGCCACCAGAACTCCTACAGGGGGCTCCATGAACACTGAAGCTTTCTTT. Translating it yields CATRTPTGGSMNTEAFF.

The chain joins TRBV25-1 to TRBJ1-1; the D is unclear. Germline CDR1 and CDR2: MGHDK and SYGVNS. The CDR3 totals 12 residues. Trimming took off 6 bases at V and 0 bases at J, with 5 bases between the two ends. The CDR3 DNA sequence: TGTGCCAGCAGAGAGATGAACACTGAAGCTTTCTTT. Amino acid sequence: CASREMNTEAFF.

This rearrangement joins TRBV9 to TRBJ1-6, with D perhaps matching TRBD1 (5 bases). The CDR3 loop spans 14 amino acids. V was clipped by 3 bases and J by 4 bases, with 8 bases between them. Germline CDR1 reads SGDLS; CDR2 reads YYNGEE. The CDR3 sequence is CASSGRVYNSPLHF. DNA for the CDR3: TGTGCCAGCAGCGGCAGGGTTTATAATTCACCCCTCCACTTT.

The V and J genes are TRBV6-5 and TRBJ2-5; D uncertain. The CDR3 sequence is 13 residues long. The V end was cut by 5 bases, the J end by 2 bases, with 9 bases between. The germline gives CDR1 MNHEY, CDR2 SVGAGI. The CDR3 spells CASSGTIQETQYF. CDR3 DNA: TGTGCCAGCAGTGGAACTATTCAAGAGACCCAGTACTTC.

This clone was counted between two and nine times. This chain links TRBV29-1 with TRBJ2-7; D tentatively fits TRBD1 or TRBD2 (5 bases each). Germline CDR1 reads SQVTM; CDR2 reads ANQGSEA. V lost 1 base, J lost 2 bases, and 9 bases lay in between. The CDR3 runs 13 residues. The CDR3 loop is CSVEAGQAYEQYF. CDR3 bases: TGCAGCGTTGAAGCGGGGCAGGCCTACGAGCAGTACTTC.

The chain uses TRBV5-1 and TRBJ1-5, with 10 nucleotides matching TRBD1. Germline trimming cut 4 bases from V and 5 bases from J; bases unmatched to any gene: 3. The CDR3 is 14 amino acids. CDR1 is SGHRS and CDR2 is YFSETQ in the germline V gene. The CDR3 sequence: CASSGGTGDQPQHF. The CDR3, as DNA: TGCGCCAGCAGCGGAGGGACAGGGGATCAGCCCCAGCATTTT.

This clone was seen a handful of times. This sequence joins TRBV19 and TRBJ2-2; D call uncertain. V lost 2 bases, J lost 7 bases, and 8 bases lay in between. Germline V gives CDR1 LNHDA, CDR2 SQIVND (reference sequence). CDR3 length: 13 amino acids. In DNA form, the CDR3 reads TGTGCCAGTAGTATATCCCACGGCGGGGAGCTGTTTTTT. Protein: CASSISHGGELFF.